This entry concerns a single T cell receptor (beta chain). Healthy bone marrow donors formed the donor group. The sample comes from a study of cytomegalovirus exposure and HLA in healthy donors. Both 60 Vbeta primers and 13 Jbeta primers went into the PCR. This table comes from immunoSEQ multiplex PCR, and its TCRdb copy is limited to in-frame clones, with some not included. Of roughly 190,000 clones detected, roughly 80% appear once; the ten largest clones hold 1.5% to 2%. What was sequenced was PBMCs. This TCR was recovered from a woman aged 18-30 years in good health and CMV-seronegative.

This chain's CDR3 is CASSLETAGRYTF. CDR3 sequence (DNA): TGCGCCAGCAGCTTGGAGACAGCAGGAAGGTACACCTTC. V is TRBV5-1 and J is TRBJ1-2; the D gene is possibly TRBD1 (5 bases). The CDR3 is made up of 13 amino acids. V gave up 0 bases and J gave up 11 bases, with 14 bases separating them. The germline gives CDR1 SGHRS, CDR2 YFSETQ.